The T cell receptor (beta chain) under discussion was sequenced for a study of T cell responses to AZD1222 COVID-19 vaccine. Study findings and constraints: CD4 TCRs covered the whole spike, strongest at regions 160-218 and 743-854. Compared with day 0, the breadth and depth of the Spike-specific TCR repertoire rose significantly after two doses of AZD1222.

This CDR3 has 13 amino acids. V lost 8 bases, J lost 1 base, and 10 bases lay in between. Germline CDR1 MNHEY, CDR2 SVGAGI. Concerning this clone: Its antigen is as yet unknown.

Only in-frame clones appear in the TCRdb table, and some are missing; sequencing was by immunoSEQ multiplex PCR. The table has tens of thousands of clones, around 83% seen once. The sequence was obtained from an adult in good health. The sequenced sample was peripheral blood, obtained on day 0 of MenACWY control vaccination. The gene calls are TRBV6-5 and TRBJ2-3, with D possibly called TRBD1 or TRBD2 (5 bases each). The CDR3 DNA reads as TGTGCCAGCCGCCGGGACGGCACAGATACGCAGTATTTT. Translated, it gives CASRRDGTDTQYF.